The 8 T cell receptor beta chains given below trace back to one sample, sequenced in a study of cytomegalovirus exposure and HLA in healthy donors. It was with 60 Vbeta and 13 Jbeta primers that the PCR ran. Data came from immunoSEQ multiplex PCR; TCRdb stores just in-frame clones and leaves some out. The table has roughly 130,000 clones, 80% to 90% seen once. Input material: PBMCs. The receptors shown here come from a young woman in good health and CMV-seropositive.

This chain connects TRBV19 to TRBJ1-4; D might be TRBD1 (5 bases). Germline CDR1 LNHDA, CDR2 SQIVND (reference sequence). With 4 bases removed from V and 7 bases from J, the gap between germline ends came to 16 bases. There are 15 residues in the CDR3. The chain's CDR3 is CASSREGSLGEKLFF. The DNA for the CDR3 is TGTGCCAGTAGTAGAGAGGGGAGTTTAGGTGAAAAACTGTTTTTT.

Points on this clone: Germline and junction disagree at one end, which may indicate a read error. This chain uses TRBV7-9 with TRBJ1-2, with no clear D. The CDR3 length is 12 residues. Germline loops: CDR1 SEHNR, CDR2 FQNEAQ (reference sequence). CDR3 in DNA: TGTTCCAGCAGCTTACCGGGAGATTCAAACACCTTC. It translates to CSSSLPGDSNTF.

The CDR3 DNA is TGTGCCAGCAGCTTACCCAGGGGGGCGAATGAAAAACTGTTTTTT. Amino acid sequence: CASSLPRGANEKLFF. The rearrangement links TRBV5-5 to TRBJ1-4; TRBD1 matches 7 bases. The CDR3 contains 15 residues. V was pared by 2 bases and J by 5 bases, with 6 bases of the junction left unmatched. Germline loops: CDR1 SGHKS, CDR2 YYEKEE (reference sequence). Looking up the rest from reference TRBV5-5 and TRBJ1-4 gives the full variable domain: DAGVTQSPTHLIKTRGQQVTLRCSPISGHKSVSWYQQVLGQGPQFIFQYYEKEERGRGNFPDRFSARQFPNYSSELNVNALLLGDSALYLCASSLPRGANEKLFFGSGTQLSVL.

The genes are TRBV2 and TRBJ2-5, with 9 bases that match TRBD2. Germline V gene sequence: CDR1 SNHLY, CDR2 FYNNEI. With 0 bases clipped from V and 4 bases from J, the junction kept 9 bases outside the gene matches. CDR3 length: 17 amino acids. The CDR3 is CASSEALGGGAGETQYF. CDR3 DNA sequence: TGTGCCAGCAGTGAAGCGCTTGGCGGGGGGGCCGGAGAGACCCAGTACTTC.

Here the CDR3 reads CASPTEDSVPGNTIYF. CDR3 coding DNA: TGTGCCAGCCCAACCGAGGACAGTGTACCTGGAAACACCATATATTTT. V is TRBV7-6 and J is TRBJ1-3, with TRBD1 as a possible D gene (6 bases). Trimming took off 8 bases at V and 2 bases at J, with 19 bases between the two ends. CDR1 and CDR2 (germline): SGHVS, FNYEAQ. The CDR3 loop spans 16 amino acids.

The gene calls are TRBV6-4 and TRBJ2-1, with D maybe TRBD2 (6 bases). Trimming shortened V by 0 bases and J by 0 bases, and 6 bases separated the two germline ends. This CDR3 has 15 amino acids. CDR1 and CDR2 from the germline V gene are MRHNA and SNTAGT. CDR3 DNA: TGTGCCAGCAGTGACTCTAGCGGCTCCTACAATGAGCAGTTCTTC. Translating it yields CASSDSSGSYNEQFF.

V gene TRBV27 combines with J gene TRBJ2-3; 11 bases align to TRBD2. The germline V gene has CDR1 MNHEY and CDR2 SMNVEV (reference sequence). Germline trimming cut 1 base from V and 3 bases from J; bases unmatched to any gene: 3. This CDR3 is built from 16 residues. CDR3 protein: CASSLWASGGTDTQYF. The CDR3 DNA is TGTGCCAGCAGTTTATGGGCTAGCGGGGGGACAGATACGCAGTATTTT.

The chain has TRBV28 and TRBJ2-5; 7 bases are a match to TRBD1. Trimming at V came to 6 bases and at J to 2 bases, leaving 9 bases not matched to a gene. Germline V gives CDR1 MDHEN, CDR2 SYDVKM. There are 15 residues in the CDR3. CDR3 sequence reads: CASSSTGLGQETQYF. The DNA for the CDR3 is TGTGCCAGCAGCTCGACAGGGCTTGGGCAAGAGACCCAGTACTTC.